These 17 T cell receptor beta chains originate from one sample sequenced in a study of identical twins. A single record per CDR3 protein comes from TCRdb applying MiXCR to the 5' RACE reads. The sample lists a few hundred thousand distinct CDR3 sequences; roughly 9.5% were seen once. These same data were also listed under a study on yellow fever vaccine responses in identical twins.

The sample comprised PBMCs. These receptor sequences come from a woman under 30 in good health.

V is TRBV20-1 and J is TRBJ2-1; either TRBD1 or TRBD2 may fit D (5 bases each). Trimming stripped 6 bases from V and 7 bases from J, with 19 bases between. This CDR3 region has 14 residues. In germline, CDR1 is DFQATT, CDR2 SNEGSKA (reference sequence). The CDR3 protein is CSARDGEGKNEQFF. CDR3 DNA sequence: TGCAGTGCGAGGGACGGAGAGGGAAAGAATGAGCAGTTCTTC.

The rearrangement uses TRBV7-9 and TRBJ2-1; perhaps TRBD1 as D (6 bases). Germline V gene data show CDR1 as SEHNR and CDR2 as FQNEAQ (reference sequence). V was pared by 6 bases and J by 6 bases, with 15 bases between. The CDR3 extends over 14 amino acids. The CDR3 sequence: CASSQGGLPNEQFF. In nucleotides, the CDR3 is TGTGCCAGCAGTCAAGGGGGTCTACCCAATGAGCAGTTCTTC.

This clonotype was detected ten times or more. This chain uses TRBV6-5 with TRBJ2-5, with a tentative D call TRBD1 (6 bases). The germline V gene encodes CDR1 MNHEY and CDR2 SVGAGI. Trimming shortened V by 3 bases and J by 5 bases, and 13 bases separated the two germline ends. CDR3 length equals 14 residues. Here the CDR3 reads CASSYVGGEETQYF. Here the CDR3 DNA reads TGTGCCAGCAGTTATGTAGGGGGTGAGGAGACCCAGTACTTC.

The sample holds many counts of this clonotype. The chain employs TRBV27 and TRBJ2-3; D may be TRBD1 or TRBD2 (6 bases each). The CDR3 is 16 amino acids. V lost 5 bases and J 2 bases, leaving 17 bases between the germline ends. Germline V gives CDR1 MNHEY, CDR2 SMNVEV (reference sequence). CDR3 coding DNA: TGTGCCAGCAGTCTTACAGGGAGGAGGACCACAGATACGCAGTATTTT. Translation gives CASSLTGRRTTDTQYF.

The CDR3 coding sequence is TGTGCCAGCAGCTTAGGCGGGGGGCTCAAGGTGGACATTCAGTACTTC. Its translation: CASSLGGGLKVDIQYF. The V gene is TRBV13, the J gene TRBJ2-4; a weak D match, TRBD2 (7 bases). The V end lost 0 bases, the J end lost 8 bases, and 17 bases lay between the germline ends. CDR3 length: 16 amino acids. In germline, CDR1 is PRHDT, CDR2 FYEKMQ (reference sequence).

The table lists this clonotype with many counts. The genes are TRBV28 and TRBJ2-5; 8 nucleotides align to TRBD2. V lost 6 bases and J lost 5; bases outside the gene matches: 8. The germline V gene has CDR1 MDHEN and CDR2 SYDVKM. The CDR3 consists of 14 residues. The CDR3 is CASSGGGEQETQYF. The CDR3 DNA is TGTGCCAGCAGCGGGGGGGGGGAACAGGAGACCCAGTACTTC.

The rearrangement uses TRBV20-1 and TRBJ2-2; D might be TRBD1 or TRBD2, each matching 5 bases. CDR1 and CDR2 from the germline V gene are DFQATT and SNEGSKA (reference sequence). Trimming removed 5 bases from V and 0 bases from J, with 16 bases in between. CDR3 length: 16 amino acids. CDR3 nucleotide sequence: TGCAGTGCTGGCCCGAGGGGCGGTACGAACACCGGGGAGCTGTTTTTT. Amino acids: CSAGPRGGTNTGELFF.

This clonotype was detected ten times or more. The chain couples TRBV9 to TRBJ2-7; D is ambiguous. The CDR3 contains 13 residues. V lost 4 bases and J lost 4, with 12 bases in between. Germline CDR1 is SGDLS and CDR2 is YYNGEE. In DNA form, the CDR3 reads TGTGCCAGCAGCCAATCCCCGAGTTACGAGCAGTACTTC. Amino acid sequence: CASSQSPSYEQYF.

The chain couples TRBV4-2 to TRBJ2-3; 13 bases line up with TRBD2. The germline CDR1 and CDR2 sequences are LGHNA and YNFKEQ. J was trimmed by 4 bases and V by 3 bases; bases with no gene match: 4. The CDR3 runs to 16 residues. CDR3: CASSHTSGGASDTQYF. DNA of the CDR3: TGTGCCAGCAGCCACACTAGCGGGGGGGCATCAGATACGCAGTATTTT.

This clonotype was found a few times. The chain has TRBV20-1 and TRBJ2-2; 14 bases map to TRBD2. Germline CDR1 is DFQATT and CDR2 is SNEGSKA (reference sequence). The CDR3 spans 18 residues. J lost 2 bases, V lost 4 bases, and 9 bases had no gene match. CDR3 loop: CSAKKGLAGVTNTGELFF. The CDR3 nucleotides read TGCAGTGCTAAGAAGGGACTAGCGGGAGTAACAAACACCGGGGAGCTGTTTTTT.

The V and J genes are TRBV3-1 and TRBJ1-1, with 7 bases aligning to TRBD1. The CDR3 covers 15 residues. The trim removed 6 bases at V and 1 base at J, leaving 8 bases unmatched. Germline V gene data show CDR1 as LGHDT and CDR2 as YNNKEL (reference sequence). The CDR3 region is CASRQGRKGNTEAFF. Here the CDR3 DNA reads TGTGCCAGCAGACAGGGGCGCAAAGGGAACACTGAAGCTTTCTTT.

This clonotype was picked up many times. The rearrangement joins TRBV28 to TRBJ1-1; TRBD1 aligns across 8 bases. The V gene's germline CDR1 is MDHEN and CDR2 SYDVKM. The V and J ends lost 2 bases and 1 base, in that order; junction bases with no gene match: 6. The CDR3 is made up of 16 amino acids. The CDR3 bases are TGTGCCAGCAGTTTACCGGACAGGGCCCGGAACACTGAAGCTTTCTTT. Encoded protein: CASSLPDRARNTEAFF.

This clonotype appeared many times. The gene calls are TRBV6-2 or TRBV6-3 and TRBJ1-1, with D hard to call. The V and J ends lost 2 bases and 1 base respectively, with 14 bases between them. Per germline, CDR1 MNHEY and CDR2 SVGEGT. The CDR3 is 16 amino acids. DNA for the CDR3: TGTGCCAGCAGTTACCTCCCGCAGCCAGGGAACACTGAAGCTTTCTTT. Its translation: CASSYLPQPGNTEAFF.

This clonotype was observed a handful of times. V gene TRBV5-1 combines with J gene TRBJ2-7; D is unclear. V lost 5 bases to trimming and J lost 5 bases, with 11 bases between them. In germline, CDR1 is SGHRS, CDR2 YFSETQ. This CDR3 has 12 residues. The CDR3 loop reads CASSSSGNEQYF. DNA for the CDR3: TGCGCCAGCAGTTCGTCGGGTAACGAGCAGTACTTC.

In this sample, this clonotype turned up a few times. This sequence joins TRBV18 and TRBJ2-3; 10 bases are a match to TRBD2. Unmatched junction bases numbered 7, after V lost 2 bases and J lost 2 bases. This CDR3 comprises 17 residues. Germline-derived CDR1 and CDR2 are KGHSH and LQKENI. The CDR3 is CASSPVPSGSYTDTQYF. Written as DNA, the CDR3 is TGTGCCAGCTCACCAGTCCCTAGCGGGAGTTACACAGATACGCAGTATTTT.

This rearrangement joins TRBV5-1 to TRBJ1-1; 9 nucleotides line up with TRBD1. Germline-derived CDR1 and CDR2 are SGHRS and YFSETQ. The CDR3 covers 16 residues. With 2 bases clipped from V and 3 bases from J, the junction kept 8 bases outside the gene matches. CDR3 nucleotides: TGCGCCAGCAGCTTCTCGACAGGGGGTCGGGACACTGAAGCTTTCTTT. It yields the protein CASSFSTGGRDTEAFF.

This clonotype showed up many times. The V call is TRBV7-8, the J call TRBJ1-5; 11 positions agree with TRBD1. CDR3 length equals 20 residues. Trimming at V came to 1 base and at J to 0 bases, leaving 11 bases not matched to a gene. Germline assignment: CDR1 SGHVS and CDR2 FQNEAQ. CDR3 DNA: TGTGCCAGCAGCTTAGTGAATGGGACAGGGGGTTTACCTAGCAATCAGCCCCAGCATTTT. Translated, it gives CASSLVNGTGGLPSNQPQHF.